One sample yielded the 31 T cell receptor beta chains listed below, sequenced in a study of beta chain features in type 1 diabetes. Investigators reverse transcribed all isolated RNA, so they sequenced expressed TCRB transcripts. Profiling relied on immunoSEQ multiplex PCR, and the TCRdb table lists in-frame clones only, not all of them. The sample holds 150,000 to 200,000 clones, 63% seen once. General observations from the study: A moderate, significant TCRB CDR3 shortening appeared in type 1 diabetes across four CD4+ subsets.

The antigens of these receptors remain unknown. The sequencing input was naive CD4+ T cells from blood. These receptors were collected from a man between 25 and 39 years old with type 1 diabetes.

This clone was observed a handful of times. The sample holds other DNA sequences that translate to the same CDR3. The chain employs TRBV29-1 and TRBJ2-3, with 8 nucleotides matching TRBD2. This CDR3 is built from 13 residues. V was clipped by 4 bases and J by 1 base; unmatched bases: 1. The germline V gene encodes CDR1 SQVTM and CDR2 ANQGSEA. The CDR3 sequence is CSVAGRGTDTQYF. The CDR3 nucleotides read TGCAGCGTTGCCGGGAGGGGCACAGATACGCAGTATTTT.

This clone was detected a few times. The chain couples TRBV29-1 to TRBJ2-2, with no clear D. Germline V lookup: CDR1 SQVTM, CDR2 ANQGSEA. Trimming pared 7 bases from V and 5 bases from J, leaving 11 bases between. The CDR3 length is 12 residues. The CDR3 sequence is CSGIGWTGELFF. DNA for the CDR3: TGCAGCGGAATAGGGTGGACCGGGGAGCTGTTTTTT.

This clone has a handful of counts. The CDR3 loop reads CSARSSYEQYF. CDR3 sequence (DNA): TGCAGTGCTAGGAGCTCCTACGAGCAGTACTTC. The gene calls are TRBV20-1 and TRBJ2-7; D uncertain. Germline CDR1 reads DFQATT; CDR2 reads SNEGSKA (reference sequence). V was cut by 3 bases and J by 0 bases, with 3 bases left in between. The CDR3 has 11 amino acids.

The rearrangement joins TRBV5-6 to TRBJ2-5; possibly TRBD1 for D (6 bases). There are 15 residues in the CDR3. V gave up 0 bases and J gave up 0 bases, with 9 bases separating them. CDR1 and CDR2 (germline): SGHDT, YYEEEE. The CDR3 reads CASSLEGHNQETQYF. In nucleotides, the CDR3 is TGTGCCAGCAGCTTGGAGGGACACAACCAAGAGACCCAGTACTTC.

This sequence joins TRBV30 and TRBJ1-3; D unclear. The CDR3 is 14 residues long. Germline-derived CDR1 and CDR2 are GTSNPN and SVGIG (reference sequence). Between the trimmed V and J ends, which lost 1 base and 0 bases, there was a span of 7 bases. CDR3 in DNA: TGTGCCTGGAGTGAAGGGCGCTCTGGAAACACCATATATTTT. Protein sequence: CAWSEGRSGNTIYF.

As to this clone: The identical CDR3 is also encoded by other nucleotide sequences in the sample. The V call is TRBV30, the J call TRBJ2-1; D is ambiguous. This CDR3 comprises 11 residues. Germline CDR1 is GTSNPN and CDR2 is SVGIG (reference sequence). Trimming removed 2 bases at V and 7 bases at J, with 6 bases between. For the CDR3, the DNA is TGTGCCTGGAGTAGATATAATGAGCAGTTCTTC. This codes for CAWSRYNEQFF.

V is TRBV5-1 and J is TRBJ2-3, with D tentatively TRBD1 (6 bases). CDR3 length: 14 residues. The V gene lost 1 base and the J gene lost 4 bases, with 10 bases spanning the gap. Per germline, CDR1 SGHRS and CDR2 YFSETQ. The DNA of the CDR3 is TGCGCCAGCAGCTTGATGGACAGCCCAGATACGCAGTATTTT. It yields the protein CASSLMDSPDTQYF.

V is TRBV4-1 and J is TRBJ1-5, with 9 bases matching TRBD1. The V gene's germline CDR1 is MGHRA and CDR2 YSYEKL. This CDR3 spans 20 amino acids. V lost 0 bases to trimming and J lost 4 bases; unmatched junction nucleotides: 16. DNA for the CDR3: TGCGCCAGCAGCCAAGAGGAGTTTACCGGGACAGGGACTTTTAATCAGCCCCAGCATTTT. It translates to CASSQEEFTGTGTFNQPQHF.

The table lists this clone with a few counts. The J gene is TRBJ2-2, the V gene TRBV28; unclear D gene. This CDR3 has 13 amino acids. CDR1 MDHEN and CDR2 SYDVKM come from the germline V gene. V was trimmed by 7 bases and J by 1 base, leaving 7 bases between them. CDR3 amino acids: CASNRMNTGELFF. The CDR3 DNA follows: TGTGCCAGCAATAGGATGAACACCGGGGAGCTGTTTTTT.

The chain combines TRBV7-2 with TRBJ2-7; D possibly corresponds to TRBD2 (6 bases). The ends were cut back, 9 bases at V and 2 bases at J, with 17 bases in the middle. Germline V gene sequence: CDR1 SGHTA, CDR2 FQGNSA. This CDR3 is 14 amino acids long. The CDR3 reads CASSIMAGTYEQYF. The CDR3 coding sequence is TGTGCCAGTTCAATCATGGCGGGAACCTACGAGCAGTACTTC.

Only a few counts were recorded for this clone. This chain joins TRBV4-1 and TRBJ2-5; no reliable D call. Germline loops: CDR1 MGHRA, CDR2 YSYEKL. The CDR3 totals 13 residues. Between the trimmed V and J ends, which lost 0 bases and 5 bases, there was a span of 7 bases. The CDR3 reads CASSQDPIETQYF. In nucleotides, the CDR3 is TGCGCCAGCAGCCAAGACCCCATCGAGACCCAGTACTTC.

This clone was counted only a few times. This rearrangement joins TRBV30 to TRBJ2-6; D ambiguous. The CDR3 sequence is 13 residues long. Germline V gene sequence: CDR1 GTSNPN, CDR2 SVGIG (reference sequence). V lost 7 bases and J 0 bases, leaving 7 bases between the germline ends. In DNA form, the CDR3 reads TGTGCCTCCAAGACCTCTGGGGCCAACGTCCTGACTTTC. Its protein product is CASKTSGANVLTF.

The CDR3 here is CASSKGGLTKNIQYF. Written as DNA, the CDR3 is TGTGCCAGCAGCAAGGGGGGGTTGACCAAAAACATTCAGTACTTC. This chain connects TRBV6-6 to TRBJ2-4; a possible D gene is TRBD2 (7 bases). The germline V gene has CDR1 MNHNY and CDR2 SVGAGI (reference sequence). The V and J ends lost 6 bases and 2 bases respectively, with 14 bases between them. The CDR3 contains 15 residues.

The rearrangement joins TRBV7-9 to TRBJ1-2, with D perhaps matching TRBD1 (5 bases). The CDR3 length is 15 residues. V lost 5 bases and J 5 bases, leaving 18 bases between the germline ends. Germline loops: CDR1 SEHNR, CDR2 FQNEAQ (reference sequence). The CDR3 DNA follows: TGTGCCAGCAGCCCCAGTGGGGACCGCTCATATGGCTACACCTTC. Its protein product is CASSPSGDRSYGYTF.

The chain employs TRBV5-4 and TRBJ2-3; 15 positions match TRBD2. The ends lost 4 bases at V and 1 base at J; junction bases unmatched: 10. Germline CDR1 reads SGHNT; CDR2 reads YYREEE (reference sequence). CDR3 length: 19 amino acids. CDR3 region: CASSLGLAGGPMGTDTQYF. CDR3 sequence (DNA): TGTGCCAGCAGCCTAGGACTAGCGGGGGGGCCTATGGGCACAGATACGCAGTATTTT.

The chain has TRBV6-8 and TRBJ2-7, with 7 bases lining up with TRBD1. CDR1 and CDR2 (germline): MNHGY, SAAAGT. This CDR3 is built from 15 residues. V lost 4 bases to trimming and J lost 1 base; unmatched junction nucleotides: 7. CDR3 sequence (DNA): TGTGCCAGCAGTTCTCGCAGGGGGATATCCTACGAGCAGTACTTC. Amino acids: CASSSRRGISYEQYF.

In nucleotides, the CDR3 is TGTGCCAGCAGTTACCAGGGACAGGGAAGCTACACCTTC. It yields the protein CASSYQGQGSYTF. V and J are TRBV6-5 and TRBJ1-2; 9 bases align to TRBD1. This CDR3 contains 13 residues. Germline trimming cut 2 bases from V and 9 bases from J; bases unmatched to any gene: 4. Germline loops: CDR1 MNHEY, CDR2 SVGAGI.

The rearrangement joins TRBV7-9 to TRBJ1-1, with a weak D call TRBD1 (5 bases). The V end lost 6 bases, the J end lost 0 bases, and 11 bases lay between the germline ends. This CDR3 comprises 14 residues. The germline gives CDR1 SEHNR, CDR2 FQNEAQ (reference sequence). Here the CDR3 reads CASSSDTMNTEAFF. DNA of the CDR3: TGTGCCAGCAGTTCGGACACCATGAACACTGAAGCTTTCTTT.

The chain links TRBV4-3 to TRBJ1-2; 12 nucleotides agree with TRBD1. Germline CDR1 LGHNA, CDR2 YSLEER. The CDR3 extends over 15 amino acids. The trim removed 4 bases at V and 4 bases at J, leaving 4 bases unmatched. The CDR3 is CASSRGTGGGYGYTF. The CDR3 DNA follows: TGCGCCAGCAGCCGAGGGACAGGGGGCGGCTATGGCTACACCTTC.

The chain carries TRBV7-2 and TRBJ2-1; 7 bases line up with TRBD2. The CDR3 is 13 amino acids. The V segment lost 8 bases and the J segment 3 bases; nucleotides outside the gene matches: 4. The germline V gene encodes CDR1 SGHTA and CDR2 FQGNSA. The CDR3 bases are TGTGCCAGCTGCACTAGCGACTACAATGAGCAGTTCTTC. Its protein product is CASCTSDYNEQFF. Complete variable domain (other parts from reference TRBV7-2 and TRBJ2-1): GAGVSQSPSNKVTEKGKDVELRCDPISGHTALYWYRQSLGQGLEFLIYFQGNSAPDKSGLPSDRFSAERTGGSVSTLTIQRTQQEDSAVYLCASCTSDYNEQFFGPGTRLTVL.

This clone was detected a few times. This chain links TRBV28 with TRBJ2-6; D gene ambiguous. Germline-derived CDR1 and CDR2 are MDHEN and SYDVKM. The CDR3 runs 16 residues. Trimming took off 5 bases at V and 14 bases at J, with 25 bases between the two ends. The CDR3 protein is CASSRPGTLGWSILTF. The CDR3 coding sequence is TGTGCCAGCAGTAGGCCAGGAACGTTAGGTTGGAGTATCCTGACTTTC.

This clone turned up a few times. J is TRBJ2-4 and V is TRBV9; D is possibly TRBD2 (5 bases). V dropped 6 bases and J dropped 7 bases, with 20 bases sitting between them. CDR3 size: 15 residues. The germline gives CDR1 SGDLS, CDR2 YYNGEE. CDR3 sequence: CASTPGNHGGNIQYF. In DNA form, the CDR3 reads TGTGCCAGCACTCCCGGAAACCACGGAGGCAACATTCAGTACTTC.

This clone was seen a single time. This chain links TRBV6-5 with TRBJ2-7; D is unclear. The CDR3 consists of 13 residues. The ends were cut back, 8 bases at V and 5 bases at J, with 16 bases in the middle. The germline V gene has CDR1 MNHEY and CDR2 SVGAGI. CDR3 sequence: CASGRPPMNEQYF. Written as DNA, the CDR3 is TGTGCCAGCGGCCGCCCGCCTATGAACGAGCAGTACTTC.

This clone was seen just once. In DNA, the CDR3 is TGTGCCAGCAGTGAATGGCAGGGCCAAGAGACCCAGTACTTC. Its translation is CASSEWQGQETQYF. The chain carries TRBV2 and TRBJ2-5, with D perhaps matching TRBD1 (5 bases). Germline CDR1 is SNHLY and CDR2 is FYNNEI. Trimming pared 2 bases from V and 1 base from J, leaving 8 bases between. The CDR3 totals 14 residues.

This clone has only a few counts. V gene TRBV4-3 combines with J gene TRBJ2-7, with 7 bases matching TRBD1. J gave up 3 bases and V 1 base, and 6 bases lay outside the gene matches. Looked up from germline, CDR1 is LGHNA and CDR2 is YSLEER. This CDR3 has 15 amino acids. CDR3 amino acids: CASSQAVQGDYEQYF. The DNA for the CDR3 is TGCGCCAGCAGCCAAGCCGTCCAGGGGGACTACGAGCAGTACTTC.

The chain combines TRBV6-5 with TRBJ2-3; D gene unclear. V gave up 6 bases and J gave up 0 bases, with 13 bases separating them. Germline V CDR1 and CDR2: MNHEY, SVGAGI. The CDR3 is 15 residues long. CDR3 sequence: CASSPGLTSTDTQYF. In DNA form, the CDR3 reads TGTGCCAGCAGCCCCGGGCTGACTAGCACAGATACGCAGTATTTT.

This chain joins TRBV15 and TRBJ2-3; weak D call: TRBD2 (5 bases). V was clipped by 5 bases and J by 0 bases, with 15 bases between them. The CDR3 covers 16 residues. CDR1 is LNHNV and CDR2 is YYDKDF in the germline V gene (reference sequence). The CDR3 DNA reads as TGTGCCACCAGCCCCCGGTTTTCGGGGAGCACAGATACGCAGTATTTT. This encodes CATSPRFSGSTDTQYF.

The CDR3 loop is CITLGAGDPDTQYF. CDR3 nucleotides: TGCATCACCCTTGGGGCAGGGGACCCAGATACGCAGTATTTT. V usage is TRBV29-1 and J usage is TRBJ2-3, with D maybe TRBD1 (6 bases). From germline, CDR1 is SQVTM and CDR2 ANQGSEA. CDR3 length: 14 amino acids.

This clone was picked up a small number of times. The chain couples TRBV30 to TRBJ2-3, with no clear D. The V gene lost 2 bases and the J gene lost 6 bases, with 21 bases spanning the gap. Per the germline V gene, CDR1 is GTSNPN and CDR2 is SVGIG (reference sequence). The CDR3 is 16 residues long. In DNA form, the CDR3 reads TGTGCCTGGAGTCTTAAGGCCTTCGAGCAGAGGGATACGCAGTATTTT. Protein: CAWSLKAFEQRDTQYF.

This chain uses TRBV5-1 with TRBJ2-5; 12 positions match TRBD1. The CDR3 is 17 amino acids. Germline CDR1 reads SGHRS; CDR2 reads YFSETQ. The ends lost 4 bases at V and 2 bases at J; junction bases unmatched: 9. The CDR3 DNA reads TGCGCCAGCAGCCCCGGGACAGGGGGCGATATTCAAGAGACCCAGTACTTC. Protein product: CASSPGTGGDIQETQYF. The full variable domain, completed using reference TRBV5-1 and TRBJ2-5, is KAGVTQTPRYLIKTRGQQVTLSCSPISGHRSVSWYQQTPGQGLQFLFEYFSETQRNKGNFPGRFSGRQFSNSRSEMNVSTLELGDSALYLCASSPGTGGDIQETQYFGPGTRLLVL.

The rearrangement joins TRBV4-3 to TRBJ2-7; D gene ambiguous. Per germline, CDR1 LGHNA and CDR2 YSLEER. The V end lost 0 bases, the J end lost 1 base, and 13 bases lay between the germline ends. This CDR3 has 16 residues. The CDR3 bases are TGCGCCAGCAGCCAAGATCGGGTGGTTCCTTCCTACGAGCAGTACTTC. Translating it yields CASSQDRVVPSYEQYF.